This is a list of T cell receptor beta chains from one sample in a study of T-cell memory formation after mild COVID-19. TCRdb ran MiXCR on the 5' RACE reads and lists one entry per CDR3 protein. Seen here are about 600,000 distinct CDR3 sequences, 20% to 25% observed once, and the top ten hold 8.4%. Sequencing was performed on PBMCs or a T cell subset sorted from them (not recorded which). The source is an adult woman who had mild COVID-19 (a few samples of this study predate the infection). Cell type and time point are not known. CDR3s include the opening cysteine and the closing phenylalanine or tryptophan. The D gene is left open where the match is weak. Size tells how often a clone was seen (once, few, many) or the class of an expanded clone, and some rows leave it out.

d_call: TRBD1
v_call: TRBV5-6
j_call: TRBJ2-1
clone_size: few
cdr3_aa: CASSGGQTEQFF
cdr3_nt: TGTGCCAGCAGTGGGGGACAGACTGAGCAGTTCTTC

d_call: TRBD1
v_call: TRBV20-1
j_call: TRBJ1-1
clone_size: NA
cdr3_aa: CSARDLRQGADTEAFF
cdr3_nt: TGCAGTGCTAGAGATCTCAGACAGGGGGCCGACACTGAAGCTTTCTTT

d_call: NA
v_call: TRBV18
j_call: TRBJ2-3
clone_size: NA
cdr3_aa: CASSPRGDITDTQYF
cdr3_nt: TGTGCCAGCTCACCTCGGGGGGACATCACAGATACGCAGTATTTT

d_call: NA
v_call: TRBV7-3
j_call: TRBJ2-7
clone_size: NA
cdr3_aa: CASSFPGVLPHRAPSYEQYF
cdr3_nt: TGTGCCAGCTCCTTTCCGGGGGTCCTCCCTCACCGCGCCCCATCCTACGAGCAGTACTTC

d_call: NA
v_call: TRBV19
j_call: TRBJ2-2
clone_size: NA
cdr3_aa: CDSTRGVGYTGELFF
cdr3_nt: TGTGACAGTACCAGAGGGGTAGGGTACACCGGGGAGCTGTTTTTT

d_call: NA
v_call: TRBV12-3/TRBV12-4
j_call: TRBJ1-1
clone_size: NA
cdr3_aa: CASSSTAWGTEAFF
cdr3_nt: TGTGCCAGCAGTTCGACAGCGTGGGGCACTGAAGCTTTCTTT

d_call: NA
v_call: TRBV12-3/TRBV12-4
j_call: TRBJ1-1
clone_size: NA
cdr3_aa: CASSPQDGMNTEAFF
cdr3_nt: TGTGCCAGCAGTCCACAGGACGGGATGAACACTGAAGCTTTCTTT

d_call: TRBD2
v_call: TRBV15
j_call: TRBJ2-1
clone_size: NA
cdr3_aa: CATSRDPAGGPGQFF
cdr3_nt: TGTGCCACCAGCAGAGATCCAGCGGGAGGGCCAGGGCAGTTCTTC

d_call: TRBD2
v_call: TRBV4-1
j_call: TRBJ2-7
clone_size: NA
cdr3_aa: CASSHVGAGDFSYEQYF
cdr3_nt: TGCGCCAGCAGCCACGTCGGAGCGGGAGATTTCTCCTACGAGCAGTACTTC

d_call: TRBD1
v_call: TRBV4-1
j_call: TRBJ2-7
clone_size: NA
cdr3_aa: CASSQGMDRAYEQYF
cdr3_nt: TGCGCCAGCAGCCAAGGTATGGACAGGGCCTACGAGCAGTACTTC

d_call: NA
v_call: TRBV15
j_call: TRBJ1-4
clone_size: few
cdr3_aa: CATSKNEKLFF
cdr3_nt: TGTGCCACCAGCAAAAATGAAAAACTGTTTTTT

d_call: NA
v_call: TRBV6-1
j_call: TRBJ2-2
clone_size: NA
cdr3_aa: CASSETLHTGELFF
cdr3_nt: TGTGCCAGCAGTGAAACCCTTCACACCGGGGAGCTGTTTTTT

d_call: TRBD1
v_call: TRBV12-3/TRBV12-4
j_call: TRBJ1-5
clone_size: once
cdr3_aa: CASSWTGLEGQPQHF
cdr3_nt: TGTGCCAGCAGTTGGACAGGGTTGGAAGGTCAGCCCCAGCATTTT

d_call: TRBD2
v_call: TRBV7-2
j_call: TRBJ2-3
clone_size: few
cdr3_aa: CASSRDYYTDTQYF
cdr3_nt: TGTGCCAGCAGTCGGGACTACTACACAGATACGCAGTATTTT

d_call: NA
v_call: TRBV5-1
j_call: TRBJ1-2
clone_size: NA
cdr3_aa: CASSLAASYGYTF
cdr3_nt: TGCGCCAGCAGCTTGGCGGCCAGTTATGGCTACACCTTC

d_call: NA
v_call: TRBV30
j_call: TRBJ1-6
clone_size: NA
cdr3_aa: CAWSETAPYSPLHF
cdr3_nt: TGTGCCTGGAGCGAAACGGCCCCCTATTCACCCCTCCACTTT

d_call: NA
v_call: TRBV20-1
j_call: TRBJ2-1
clone_size: few
cdr3_aa: CSGSSRNSYNEQFF
cdr3_nt: TGCAGTGGTAGCAGCCGTAATTCCTACAATGAGCAGTTCTTC

d_call: TRBD2
v_call: TRBV4-3
j_call: TRBJ2-3
clone_size: few
cdr3_aa: CASSHSGTIGDTQYF
cdr3_nt: TGCGCCAGCAGCCATAGTGGGACTATCGGGGATACGCAGTATTTT

d_call: NA
v_call: TRBV20-1
j_call: TRBJ1-1
clone_size: NA
cdr3_aa: CSAKRGENTEAFF
cdr3_nt: TGCAGTGCCAAGCGTGGAGAGAACACTGAAGCTTTCTTT

d_call: TRBD2
v_call: TRBV4-1
j_call: TRBJ2-1
clone_size: NA
cdr3_aa: CASWGGTSGVYNEQFF
cdr3_nt: TGCGCCAGCTGGGGTGGGACTAGCGGGGTATACAATGAGCAGTTCTTC

d_call: NA
v_call: TRBV27
j_call: TRBJ1-1
clone_size: NA
cdr3_aa: CASSLSQGAEAFF
cdr3_nt: TGTGCCAGCAGTTTATCCCAGGGAGCTGAAGCTTTCTTT

d_call: NA
v_call: TRBV7-9
j_call: TRBJ1-1
clone_size: NA
cdr3_aa: CASSLSASGDRAFF
cdr3_nt: TGTGCCAGCAGCTTATCTGCCTCCGGGGATCGGGCTTTCTTT

d_call: NA
v_call: TRBV7-9
j_call: TRBJ2-3
clone_size: many
cdr3_aa: CASSPLIVTDTQYF
cdr3_nt: TGTGCCAGCAGCCCTCTTATCGTCACAGATACGCAGTATTTT

d_call: NA
v_call: TRBV3-1
j_call: TRBJ2-5
clone_size: few
cdr3_aa: CASSFAGTQETQYF
cdr3_nt: TGTGCCAGCAGCTTCGCCGGGACCCAGGAGACCCAGTACTTC

d_call: TRBD1
v_call: TRBV12-3/TRBV12-4
j_call: TRBJ1-5
clone_size: NA
cdr3_aa: CASSIRGGGHQPQHF
cdr3_nt: TGTGCCAGCAGCATCAGGGGAGGGGGCCATCAGCCCCAGCATTTT

d_call: TRBD1
v_call: TRBV5-1
j_call: TRBJ1-2
clone_size: NA
cdr3_aa: CASSSGGSSYGYTF
cdr3_nt: TGCGCCAGCAGCTCAGGGGGTTCTAGCTATGGCTACACCTTC

d_call: NA
v_call: TRBV12-3/TRBV12-4
j_call: TRBJ2-7
clone_size: few
cdr3_aa: CASSSTAQVQYF
cdr3_nt: TGTGCCAGCAGTTCGACAGCCCAAGTGCAGTACTTC

d_call: NA
v_call: TRBV7-8
j_call: TRBJ1-5
clone_size: many
cdr3_aa: CASSLAGSNQPQHF
cdr3_nt: TGTGCCAGCAGCTTAGCGGGTAGCAATCAGCCCCAGCATTTT

d_call: NA
v_call: TRBV2
j_call: TRBJ2-3
clone_size: few
cdr3_aa: CASTEGATDTQYF
cdr3_nt: TGTGCCAGCACGGAAGGGGCCACAGATACGCAGTATTTT

d_call: TRBD2
v_call: TRBV6-6
j_call: TRBJ2-1
clone_size: few
cdr3_aa: CASSYWTSGRENEQFF
cdr3_nt: TGTGCCAGCAGTTATTGGACTAGCGGGAGGGAAAATGAGCAGTTCTTC

d_call: NA
v_call: TRBV20-1
j_call: TRBJ1-3
clone_size: NA
cdr3_aa: CSARGVHSGNTIYF
cdr3_nt: TGCAGTGCTAGAGGGGTCCACTCTGGAAACACCATATATTTT

d_call: NA
v_call: TRBV5-6
j_call: TRBJ2-5
clone_size: many
cdr3_aa: CASSWTEETQYF
cdr3_nt: TGTGCCAGCAGCTGGACAGAAGAGACCCAGTACTTC

d_call: TRBD1
v_call: TRBV5-1
j_call: TRBJ2-7
clone_size: NA
cdr3_aa: CASSARDRSYEQYF
cdr3_nt: TGCGCCAGCAGCGCCCGGGACAGGTCCTACGAGCAGTACTTC

d_call: TRBD2
v_call: TRBV7-2
j_call: TRBJ2-5
clone_size: NA
cdr3_aa: CASSPGLAWETQYF
cdr3_nt: TGTGCCAGCAGCCCAGGACTAGCCTGGGAGACCCAGTACTTC

d_call: TRBD2
v_call: TRBV7-8
j_call: TRBJ2-2
clone_size: NA
cdr3_aa: CASRNVWEGPGELFF
cdr3_nt: TGTGCCAGCAGAAATGTGTGGGAGGGCCCCGGGGAGCTGTTTTTT

d_call: NA
v_call: TRBV5-5
j_call: TRBJ2-3
clone_size: few
cdr3_aa: CASSSSLGLATDTQYF
cdr3_nt: TGTGCCAGCAGCTCATCCCTCGGGCTAGCGACCGATACGCAGTATTTT

d_call: TRBD2
v_call: TRBV6-4
j_call: TRBJ2-3
clone_size: few
cdr3_aa: CASSDREGDVDTQYF
cdr3_nt: TGTGCCAGCAGTGACCGGGAGGGTGATGTAGATACGCAGTATTTT

d_call: NA
v_call: TRBV4-2
j_call: TRBJ2-7
clone_size: NA
cdr3_aa: CASSQVGNSYEQYF
cdr3_nt: TGTGCCAGCAGCCAAGTGGGTAACTCCTACGAGCAGTACTTC

d_call: NA
v_call: TRBV5-6
j_call: TRBJ2-2
clone_size: NA
cdr3_aa: CASSLAFDGELFF
cdr3_nt: TGTGCCAGCAGCTTGGCCTTCGACGGGGAGCTGTTTTTT

d_call: TRBD2
v_call: TRBV29-1
j_call: TRBJ2-7
clone_size: few
cdr3_aa: CSVEGLAGASSYEQYF
cdr3_nt: TGCAGCGTTGAAGGACTAGCGGGGGCTAGCTCCTACGAGCAGTACTTC

d_call: TRBD2
v_call: TRBV20-1
j_call: TRBJ2-7
clone_size: few
cdr3_aa: CSARPSGRSSYEQYF
cdr3_nt: TGCAGTGCTAGGCCTAGCGGGAGGTCATCCTACGAGCAGTACTTC

d_call: NA
v_call: TRBV9
j_call: TRBJ1-5
clone_size: NA
cdr3_aa: CASSVDVGAQPQHF
cdr3_nt: TGTGCCAGCAGCGTAGATGTGGGCGCTCAGCCCCAGCATTTT

d_call: NA
v_call: TRBV3-1
j_call: TRBJ1-2
clone_size: NA
cdr3_aa: CASSPLPSPGGYTF
cdr3_nt: TGTGCCAGCAGCCCCCTCCCCTCCCCCGGTGGCTACACCTTC

d_call: NA
v_call: TRBV29-1
j_call: TRBJ1-5
clone_size: few
cdr3_aa: CSVAKYSNQPQHF
cdr3_nt: TGCAGCGTCGCAAAATATAGCAATCAGCCCCAGCATTTT

d_call: NA
v_call: TRBV27
j_call: TRBJ2-1
clone_size: many
cdr3_aa: CASTALATRGEQFF
cdr3_nt: TGTGCCAGCACCGCCCTGGCGACTCGTGGTGAGCAGTTCTTC

d_call: TRBD2
v_call: TRBV12-3/TRBV12-4
j_call: TRBJ2-3
clone_size: few
cdr3_aa: CASRSGNGDTQYF
cdr3_nt: TGTGCCAGCAGGAGCGGGAACGGGGATACGCAGTATTTT

d_call: TRBD2
v_call: TRBV7-2
j_call: TRBJ2-2
clone_size: NA
cdr3_aa: CASSWTSGQNTGELFF
cdr3_nt: TGTGCCAGCAGCTGGACTAGCGGGCAGAACACCGGGGAGCTGTTTTTT

d_call: TRBD1
v_call: TRBV7-9
j_call: TRBJ2-5
clone_size: many
cdr3_aa: CASSSDRDGETQYF
cdr3_nt: TGTGCCAGCAGCTCGGACAGGGATGGGGAGACCCAGTACTTC

d_call: TRBD2
v_call: TRBV7-9
j_call: TRBJ2-3
clone_size: NA
cdr3_aa: CASNFGTSGPQDTQYF
cdr3_nt: TGTGCCAGCAACTTCGGGACTAGCGGGCCGCAAGATACGCAGTATTTT

d_call: TRBD1
v_call: TRBV5-5
j_call: TRBJ1-1
clone_size: few
cdr3_aa: CASSLRTGTGGSTEAFF
cdr3_nt: TGTGCCAGCAGCCTGAGAACCGGGACAGGGGGAAGCACTGAAGCTTTCTTT